Listed below are T cell receptor beta chains from one sample, sequenced in a study of T-cell reconstitution after alpha-beta-depleted transplantation in children. TCRdb reanalysed the PCR reads using MiXCR and keeps one entry per CDR3 protein. The sample records some 300,000 distinct CDR3 sequences, approximately 10% being singletons. This specimen was PBMCs from the stem cell graft donor, taken from the stem cell graft. The receptors were gathered from a human donor who donated a stem cell graft to a child with acute lymphoblastic leukemia. CDR3s include the opening cysteine and the closing phenylalanine or tryptophan. The D gene is left open where the match is weak. A clone size is listed for some rows: how often the clone was seen (once, few, many), or a class if it is expanded.

abundance	j_gene	d_gene	v_gene	len	CDR3aa	CDR3nt
few	TRBJ2-1	TRBD1	TRBV7-6	14	CASSLGGTAPEQFF	TGTGCCAGCAGCTTAGGGGGGACAGCGCCTGAGCAGTTCTTC
-	TRBJ2-2	TRBD1	TRBV24-1	17	CATSAIPTGENTGELFF	TGTGCCACCAGTGCTATTCCGACAGGGGAAAACACCGGGGAGCTGTTTTTT
-	TRBJ2-6	-	TRBV12-3/TRBV12-4	15	CASIVGGAGANVLTF	TGTGCCAGCATCGTCGGGGGTGCTGGGGCCAACGTCCTGACTTTC
few	TRBJ1-4	TRBD1	TRBV4-1	14	CASRGQGANEKLFF	TGCGCCAGCAGGGGACAGGGCGCTAATGAAAAACTGTTTTTT
-	TRBJ2-5	TRBD2	TRBV7-6	13	CASSDQPTSGLYF	TGTGCCAGCAGCGACCAACCGACTAGCGGACTGTACTTC
few	TRBJ2-2	-	TRBV12-3/TRBV12-4	13	CASSFLMALELFF	TGTGCCAGCAGTTTTTTGATGGCCCTGGAGCTGTTTTTT
-	TRBJ1-6	-	TRBV7-3	17	CASSLTPARNHNSPLHF	TGTGCCAGCAGCTTGACGCCGGCCCGGAACCATAATTCACCCCTCCACTTT
-	TRBJ2-2	TRBD1	TRBV27	18	CASSFSGTGSANTGELFF	TGTGCCAGCTCTTTCTCCGGGACAGGGTCGGCGAACACCGGGGAGCTGTTTTTT
few	TRBJ2-3	-	TRBV7-6	12	CASSPREDTQYF	TGTGCCAGCAGCCCCCGAGAAGATACGCAGTATTTT
many	TRBJ2-3	-	TRBV7-2	15	CASSLVRGAGDTQYF	TGTGCCAGCAGCTTAGTCAGAGGGGCCGGAGATACGCAGTATTTT
-	TRBJ2-7	TRBD2	TRBV4-3	15	CASSQFEREGEEQYF	TGCGCCAGCAGCCAATTTGAGCGGGAGGGTGAGGAGCAGTACTTC
many	TRBJ2-1	-	TRBV7-9	15	CASSLEVGVYNEQFF	TGTGCCAGCAGCTTAGAGGTAGGAGTGTACAATGAGCAGTTCTTC
-	TRBJ2-7	TRBD2	TRBV4-3	17	CASSQGLAGGPYDGQYF	TGCGCCAGCAGCCAAGGACTAGCGGGTGGGCCCTACGACGGGCAGTACTTC
many	TRBJ2-1	-	TRBV12-3/TRBV12-4	18	CASSLDSRRGAFYNEQFF	TGTGCCAGCAGTTTAGATTCTCGTAGGGGGGCCTTCTACAATGAGCAGTTCTTC
many	TRBJ2-1	TRBD2	TRBV6-2/TRBV6-3	17	CASSYSPAGGIYNEQFF	TGTGCCAGCAGTTACAGTCCAGCGGGAGGGATTTACAATGAGCAGTTCTTC
-	TRBJ1-1	TRBD1	TRBV19	15	CASSQPGQKNTEAFF	TGTGCCAGTAGCCAACCGGGACAGAAGAACACTGAAGCTTTCTTT
many	TRBJ2-2	TRBD1	TRBV11-1	14	CASSSDRGPGELFF	TGTGCCAGCAGCTCCGACAGGGGCCCCGGGGAGCTGTTTTTT
-	TRBJ1-1	-	TRBV28	17	CASRKKGGNRITAEAFF	TGTGCCAGCAGAAAAAAAGGAGGGAATCGGATAACGGCTGAAGCTTTCTTT
many	TRBJ2-1	TRBD2	TRBV9	19	CASSAWTSGNSKRYNEQFF	TGTGCCAGCAGCGCCTGGACTAGCGGGAACTCGAAGAGGTACAATGAGCAGTTCTTC
-	TRBJ2-3	-	TRBV7-2	14	CASSQTLRGDTQYF	TGTGCCAGCAGCCAAACGTTAAGGGGAGATACGCAGTATTTT
few	TRBJ2-3	-	TRBV27	14	CASSTSFGTDTQYF	TGTGCCAGCAGCACCTCTTTCGGGACAGATACGCAGTATTTT
few	TRBJ2-1	TRBD2	TRBV7-8	15	CASSLVGGRGNEQFF	TGTGCCAGCAGCTTAGTGGGAGGGAGAGGCAATGAGCAGTTCTTC
many	TRBJ2-7	-	TRBV29-1	13	CSVEIGTSYEQYF	TGCAGCGTTGAAATCGGGACATCCTACGAGCAGTACTTC
few	TRBJ2-7	TRBD1	TRBV7-9	15	CASSISRDSSYEQYF	TGTGCCAGCAGCATCTCTCGGGACAGCTCCTACGAGCAGTACTTC
few	TRBJ2-5	-	TRBV4-3	18	CASSQDQDGAGQMETQYF	TGCGCCAGCAGCCAAGATCAGGACGGGGCAGGGCAGATGGAGACCCAGTACTTC
-	TRBJ2-5	-	TRBV7-2	14	CASSFLGGGETQYF	TGTGCCAGCAGCTTCCTTGGGGGCGGGGAGACCCAGTACTTC
few	TRBJ2-5	TRBD1	TRBV28	15	CASSFHTGGIETQYF	TGTGCCAGCAGCTTTCACACAGGGGGGATAGAGACCCAGTACTTC
-	TRBJ1-5	-	TRBV19	13	CASSITEAQPQHF	TGTGCCAGTAGTATTACAGAAGCTCAGCCCCAGCATTTT
few	TRBJ2-7	TRBD2	TRBV10-2	16	CASSESLAGGAYEQYF	TGCGCCAGCAGTGAGTCACTAGCGGGGGGGGCCTACGAGCAGTACTTC
-	TRBJ2-1	TRBD2	TRBV7-2	15	CASSLSTSGNNEQFF	TGTGCCAGCAGCTTAAGTACTAGCGGGAACAATGAGCAGTTCTTC
few	TRBJ2-1	-	TRBV24-1	13	CATSDSPYNEQFF	TGTGCCACCAGTGATTCCCCCTACAATGAGCAGTTCTTC
-	TRBJ2-2	-	TRBV12-3/TRBV12-4	15	CASSKGHPNTGELFF	TGTGCCAGCAGCAAGGGACACCCGAACACCGGGGAGCTGTTTTTT
many	TRBJ1-5	-	TRBV27	15	CASRGAGNSNQPQHF	TGTGCCAGCAGGGGGGCGGGAAATAGCAATCAGCCCCAGCATTTT
few	TRBJ2-7	TRBD2	TRBV4-2	16	CASSQVSAGESYEQYF	TGTGCCAGCAGCCAAGTCTCAGCGGGAGAGTCCTACGAGCAGTACTTC
few	TRBJ2-7	TRBD1	TRBV6-1	15	CASRWGTGRAYEQYF	TGTGCCAGCAGATGGGGGACAGGGCGGGCCTACGAGCAGTACTTC
few	TRBJ1-1	-	TRBV19	12	CASNHRGNGAFF	TGTGCCAGTAATCATAGAGGGAATGGAGCTTTCTTT
few	TRBJ2-7	-	TRBV30	11	CAWSRRYEQYF	TGTGCCTGGAGCCGAAGGTACGAGCAGTACTTC
many	TRBJ1-4	-	TRBV2	15	CASSEEGRESEKLFF	TGTGCCAGCAGTGAGGAGGGCAGGGAGTCTGAAAAACTGTTTTTT
many	TRBJ1-3	-	TRBV7-9	12	CASSPGENTIYF	TGTGCCAGCAGCCCGGGTGAGAACACCATATATTTT
few	TRBJ2-5	TRBD2	TRBV11-1	15	CASSAGLAGGETQYF	TGTGCCAGCAGCGCGGGACTAGCGGGAGGGGAGACCCAGTACTTC
few	TRBJ2-7	TRBD1	TRBV7-3	18	CASSLEGSRTGVEYEQYF	TGTGCCAGCAGCTTAGAAGGGTCCCGGACAGGGGTCGAGTACGAGCAGTACTTC
few	TRBJ2-7	-	TRBV18	13	CASSPGGEVEQYF	TGTGCCAGCTCACCAGGGGGTGAGGTGGAGCAGTACTTC
-	TRBJ1-6	TRBD1	TRBV27	17	CASSFAGTGLSNSPLHF	TGTGCCAGCAGTTTCGCCGGGACAGGACTTTCGAATTCACCCCTCCACTTT
-	TRBJ1-2	-	TRBV12-3/TRBV12-4	14	CASHLDFSNYGYTF	TGTGCCAGTCACCTGGACTTCTCTAACTATGGCTACACCTTC